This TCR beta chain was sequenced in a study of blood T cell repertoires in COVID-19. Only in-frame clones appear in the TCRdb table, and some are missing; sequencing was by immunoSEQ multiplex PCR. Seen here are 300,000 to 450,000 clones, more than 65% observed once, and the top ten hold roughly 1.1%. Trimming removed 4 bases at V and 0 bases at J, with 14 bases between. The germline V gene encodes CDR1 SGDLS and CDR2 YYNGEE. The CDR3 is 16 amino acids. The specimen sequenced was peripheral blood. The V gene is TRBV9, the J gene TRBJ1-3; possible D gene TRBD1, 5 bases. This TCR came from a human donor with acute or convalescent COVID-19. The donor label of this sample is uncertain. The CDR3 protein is CASSPYLGGSGNTIYF. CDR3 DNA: TGTGCCAGCAGCCCCTACCTCGGGGGCTCTGGAAACACCATATATTTT.